This T cell receptor beta chain is drawn from a study of molecular identifiers for immune sequencing clone quantification. Study-level results: Under 1% of molecules in naive cells, but over 98% of effector molecules, belonged to clones above 20 RNA copies. Highly expanded clone sizes could be underestimated by identical TCR molecules that share a barcode.

This CDR3 has 13 amino acids. CDR1 is SEHNR, CDR2 FQNEAQ, per germline (reference sequence). Notes on this clonotype: Its target is unknown. Just one base apart from a much larger clone, this may be a read error.

Previously described methods with listed TCR primers produced the bulk TCR libraries. MiXCR, applied by TCRdb to the PCR reads, yields one record per CDR3 protein. Of 8,000 to 13,000 distinct CDR3 sequences listed, over 15% are singletons. The receptor comes from a human donor in good health. Some libraries in this study had Jurkat cell RNA spiked in. The chain carries TRBV7-9 and TRBJ1-1; D remains ambiguous. The sample taken for sequencing was naive CD8+ T cells from blood, with Jurkat cell RNA spiked in. As to subset: FACS-sorted CD8+CD4-CCR7+CD45RA+ naive T cells. In DNA form, the CDR3 reads TGTGCCAACAGCCGGACCGGGGACACTGAAGCTTTCTTT. It translates to CANSRTGDTEAFF.